The present entry profiles one T cell receptor beta chain with its context. Its antigen is undetermined. The source of the sample is a study of yellow fever vaccine responses in identical twins. V shed 9 bases and J shed 8 bases, with 11 bases lying between them. CDR1 is PRHDT and CDR2 is FYEKMQ in the germline V gene (reference sequence). The CDR3 runs 12 residues. Broader study findings: Twins reportedly showed a vaccine T cell response that seemed partly convergent and partly personalized.

TCRdb re-called the RT-PCR reads with MiXCR, one entry per CDR3 protein. Of about 2,500 distinct CDR3 sequences listed, about 85% are singletons. The V and J genes are TRBV13 and TRBJ1-6, with a weak D call TRBD1 (5 bases). The TCR was taken from a female donor who received the yellow fever vaccine. Sequencing used T cells from blood (PBMCs), unsorted or a sorted subset (not recorded which), obtained before or after yellow fever vaccination (not recorded which). CDR3 loop: CASRNRHSPLHF. The CDR3 bases are TGTGCCAGTCGTAACAGGCATTCACCCCTCCACTTT.